One T cell receptor beta chain is described in this entry. Its antigen is undetermined. The germline CDR1 and CDR2 sequences are SEHNR and FQNEAQ (reference sequence). The CDR3 is 13 amino acids. Trimming removed 1 base at V and 4 bases at J, with 7 bases between. The nonmyeloablative bone marrow transplants came from related graft donors, with transient mixed chimerism. This specimen belongs to a study of Tregs in tolerant kidney transplant recipients. General study findings and limits: The small number of patients limits these findings pending further validation.

Data came from immunoSEQ multiplex PCR; TCRdb stores just in-frame clones and leaves some out. The sample includes approximately 90,000 clones, 80% to 95% of them seen just once. This sequence originates from a human patient who received a combined kidney and bone marrow transplant. Some T cells may have originated in the graft donor. V gene TRBV7-9 combines with J gene TRBJ1-1, with D hard to call. The material was CD4+ T cells from blood (PBMCs), obtained 12 months after the transplant. Here the CDR3 DNA reads TGTGCCAGCAGCTTAGAGCCAGGCACTGAAGCTTTCTTT. It codes for CASSLEPGTEAFF.